The clone carrying this T cell receptor (beta chain) was detected ten times or more. Its antigen is unknown. The sample originates from a study of CD8+CD57+ T cells in acquired aplastic anemia. Across the whole study: The average for DNA from sorted CD4+ and CD8+ cells was 3.2 ug. The study's findings and limits: Some 27 CD8+ CDR3 sequences were shared between patients and controls.

The template used for profiling TCR beta VDJ and CDR3 was genomic DNA. One entry per CDR3 protein, called by TCRdb with MiXCR from the reads. In the table there are about 270,000 distinct CDR3 sequences, 82% of which are singletons. CDR3 size: 16 residues. Between the trimmed V and J ends, which lost 4 bases and 0 bases, there was a span of 15 bases. In germline, CDR1 is LNHDA, CDR2 SQIVND (reference sequence). Flow cytometry had shown expanded CD8+CD57+ cells in the patients chosen for sequencing. Patients had undergone no therapy by the time their blood was sampled. The TCR comes from a human donor with aplastic anemia. The chain combines TRBV19 with TRBJ1-1; no definite D call. The material sequenced was sorted CD4+, CD8+, or CD8+CD57+ T cells (not recorded which) from PBMCs. The CDR3 DNA reads TGTGCCAGTAGTAAGGCCGGAACCAGCATGAACACTGAAGCTTTCTTT. Protein product: CASSKAGTSMNTEAFF.